These 18 T cell receptor beta chains were sequenced from one sample in a study of cytomegalovirus exposure and HLA in healthy donors. The PCR contained 60 Vbeta and 13 Jbeta primers. Only in-frame clones appear in the TCRdb table, and some are missing; sequencing was by immunoSEQ multiplex PCR. Of approximately 150,000 clones detected, less than 85% appear once; the ten largest clones hold around 4.8%. The specimen was PBMCs. All receptors come from a young man in good health and CMV-seronegative.

V is TRBV11-3 and J is TRBJ2-7; 7 bases are shared with TRBD1. Germline V gene lookup returns CDR1 SGHNT and CDR2 YENEEA. This CDR3 has 15 residues. Trimming cost V 4 bases and J 0 bases; bases outside gene matches: 6. CDR3: CASSSRQGPSYEQYF. Written as DNA, the CDR3 is TGTGCCAGCAGCTCCCGACAGGGTCCCTCCTACGAGCAGTACTTC. The full variable domain, its missing parts supplied by reference TRBV11-3 and TRBJ2-7, is EAGVVQSPRYKIIEKKQPVAFWCNPISGHNTLYWYLQNLGQGPELLIRYENEEAVDDSQLPKDRFSAERLKGVDSTLKIQPAELGDSAVYLCASSSRQGPSYEQYFGPGTRLTVT.

The CDR3 spells CASSYRQAAYNEQFF. The CDR3 DNA follows: TGTGCCAGCAGCTATCGACAGGCCGCCTACAATGAGCAGTTCTTC. V is TRBV7-3 and J is TRBJ2-1, with D perhaps matching TRBD1 (6 bases). Germline V lookup: CDR1 SGHTA, CDR2 FQGTGA. Deletions cut 4 bases from V and 2 bases from J, with 12 bases between. The length of the CDR3 is 15 residues.

This clone appeared once. The chain combines TRBV2 with TRBJ1-5; perhaps TRBD1 as D (6 bases). V was shortened by 7 bases and J by 5 bases, with 15 bases between the two germline ends. The CDR3 has 14 amino acids. CDR1 SNHLY and CDR2 FYNNEI come from the germline V gene. The CDR3 DNA is TGTGCCAGCACCACAGGGATGGCACATCAGCCCCAGCATTTT. Its protein product is CASTTGMAHQPQHF.

This chain links TRBV18 with TRBJ1-4; 11 bases line up with TRBD1. J was trimmed by 10 bases and V by 0 bases; bases with no gene match: 4. In germline, CDR1 is KGHSH, CDR2 LQKENI. The CDR3 has 15 residues. The CDR3 sequence is CASSPPGTGGPKLFF. CDR3 sequence (DNA): TGTGCCAGCTCACCACCCGGGACAGGGGGACCAAAACTGTTTTTT.

CDR3 bases: TGCGCCAGCAGCTCAATGCCGGGACTGGAGCAGTTCTTC. It is translated as CASSSMPGLEQFF. The V and J genes are TRBV5-1 and TRBJ2-1; D possibly corresponds to TRBD2 (6 bases). There are 13 residues in the CDR3. Trimming left V 3 bases short and J 10 bases short, with 14 bases between. Germline V gene data show CDR1 as SGHRS and CDR2 as YFSETQ.

This sequence joins TRBV4-3 and TRBJ2-3, with TRBD1 identical over 7 bases. Germline CDR1 and CDR2: LGHNA and YSLEER. This CDR3 spans 14 amino acids. Unmatched junction bases numbered 3, after V lost 6 bases and J lost 0 bases. The CDR3, as DNA: TGCGCCAGCAGATCGGACAGGAGCACAGATACGCAGTATTTT. It is translated as CASRSDRSTDTQYF.

The rearrangement joins TRBV27 to TRBJ2-1; 10 bases align to TRBD2. Trimming cost V 2 bases and J 8 bases; bases outside gene matches: 15. The CDR3 runs 18 residues. Germline V CDR1 and CDR2: MNHEY, SMNVEV (reference sequence). The chain's CDR3 is CASSLLRSSGGAPDEQFF. The DNA of the CDR3 is TGTGCCAGCAGTTTACTGAGGTCGAGCGGGGGGGCCCCAGATGAGCAGTTCTTC.

The chain uses TRBV9 and TRBJ2-3, with 8 nucleotides matching TRBD2. Germline assignment: CDR1 SGDLS and CDR2 YYNGEE. The CDR3 length is 19 residues. With 4 bases clipped from V and 2 bases from J, the junction kept 18 bases outside the gene matches. The CDR3 sequence is CASSTRAGGLLLLTDTQYF. The CDR3 coding sequence is TGTGCCAGCAGCACCAGGGCGGGAGGCCTACTCCTACTCACAGATACGCAGTATTTT.

The table lists this clone with a few counts. The chain joins TRBV7-9 to TRBJ1-4; 7 bases match TRBD1. Germline-derived CDR1 and CDR2 are SEHNR and FQNEAQ (reference sequence). This CDR3 has 15 amino acids. V lost 6 bases to trimming and J lost 4 bases; unmatched junction nucleotides: 8. CDR3 nucleotide sequence: TGTGCCAGCAGAACAGGGCGACAGGGTAATGAAAAACTGTTTTTT. This gives the protein CASRTGRQGNEKLFF. Using reference TRBV7-9 and TRBJ1-4 for the parts outside the CDR3, the full variable domain is DTGVSQNPRHKITKRGQNVTFRCDPISEHNRLYWYRQTLGQGPEFLTYFQNEAQLEKSRLLSDRFSAERPKGSFSTLEIQRTEQGDSAMYLCASRTGRQGNEKLFFGSGTQLSVL.

By its share, this clone is medium-sized. This chain links TRBV25-1 with TRBJ1-1; TRBD1 agrees at 7 bases. The CDR3 is 11 residues long. V shed 7 bases and J 5 bases; nucleotides not matched to a gene: 1. Per the germline V gene, CDR1 is MGHDK and CDR2 is SYGVNS. In DNA form, the CDR3 reads TGTGCCAGCATCAGGGGGACTGAAGCTTTCTTT. Translated: CASIRGTEAFF.

This sequence joins TRBV2 and TRBJ1-3, with a possible D match to TRBD1 (6 bases). The CDR3 extends over 16 amino acids. The germline CDR1 and CDR2 sequences are SNHLY and FYNNEI. V was trimmed by 3 bases and J by 7 bases, leaving 19 bases between them. The CDR3 sequence is CASSEIGGRGYNTIYF. CDR3 DNA: TGTGCCAGCAGTGAGATCGGCGGCAGGGGATACAACACCATATATTTT.

V and J are TRBV4-1 and TRBJ2-2; TRBD2 aligns across 7 bases. This CDR3 comprises 16 residues. CDR1 is MGHRA, CDR2 YSYEKL, per germline. V was clipped by 0 bases and J by 6 bases; unmatched bases: 7. CDR3 coding DNA: TGCGCCAGCAGCCAAGAGTGGGGACTATTGGCCGGGGAGCTGTTTTTT. This translates into CASSQEWGLLAGELFF.

The V and J genes are TRBV7-2 and TRBJ1-5; 7 nucleotides agree with TRBD1. CDR3 length: 13 residues. Per germline, CDR1 SGHTA and CDR2 FQGNSA. J was trimmed by 5 bases and V by 4 bases; bases with no gene match: 2. The CDR3 spells CASSSDRDQPQHF. CDR3 coding DNA: TGTGCCAGCAGCTCCGACAGGGATCAGCCCCAGCATTTT.

The chain links TRBV5-8 to TRBJ2-7; no clear D. V lost 2 bases and J 2 bases, leaving 11 bases between the germline ends. The CDR3 consists of 14 residues. Germline V gene sequence: CDR1 SGHTS, CDR2 YDEGEE. The DNA for the CDR3 is TGTGCCAGCAGCTTTAGGAGTCGGGCCTACGAGCAGTACTTC. As protein: CASSFRSRAYEQYF.

The chain employs TRBV10-3 and TRBJ2-3; 10 nucleotides align to TRBD2. V shed 6 bases, J shed 4 bases, and the junction held 7 bases outside the gene matches. There are 15 residues in the CDR3. CDR1 and CDR2 from the germline V gene are ENHRY and SYGVKD. The CDR3 nucleotides read TGTGCCATCAGCCCGGGAGCGGGAGGGCCAGATACGCAGTATTTT. Translated, it gives CAISPGAGGPDTQYF.

V usage is TRBV6-5 and J usage is TRBJ2-7, with D possibly TRBD1 on 6 matching bases. Trimming pared 4 bases from V and 6 bases from J, leaving 10 bases between. CDR3 length equals 12 residues. Germline V gene data show CDR1 as MNHEY and CDR2 as SVGAGI. CDR3 in amino acids: CASSLTGIEQYF. CDR3 nucleotides: TGTGCCAGCAGTTTAACAGGGATCGAGCAGTACTTC.

The chain links TRBV7-2 to TRBJ1-2; D not resolved. Germline V gene lookup returns CDR1 SGHTA and CDR2 FQGNSA. The CDR3 has 13 residues. Trimming removed 3 bases from V and 2 bases from J, with 7 bases in between. CDR3 DNA sequence: TGTGCCAGCAGCTTTTCCCAAAACTATGGCTACACCTTC. Translating it yields CASSFSQNYGYTF.

V is TRBV7-9 and J is TRBJ2-1; 11 nucleotides line up with TRBD2. The CDR3 runs 16 residues. V shed 5 bases and J 4 bases; nucleotides not matched to a gene: 7. Germline V gene lookup returns CDR1 SEHNR and CDR2 FQNEAQ (reference sequence). CDR3 sequence reads: CASSPRTSGSYNEQFF. CDR3 DNA sequence: TGTGCCAGCAGCCCACGGACTAGCGGGTCTTACAATGAGCAGTTCTTC. Based on the CDR3 plus reference TRBV7-9 and TRBJ2-1, the full variable domain is DTGVSQNPRHKITKRGQNVTFRCDPISEHNRLYWYRQTLGQGPEFLTYFQNEAQLEKSRLLSDRFSAERPKGSFSTLEIQRTEQGDSAMYLCASSPRTSGSYNEQFFGPGTRLTVL.